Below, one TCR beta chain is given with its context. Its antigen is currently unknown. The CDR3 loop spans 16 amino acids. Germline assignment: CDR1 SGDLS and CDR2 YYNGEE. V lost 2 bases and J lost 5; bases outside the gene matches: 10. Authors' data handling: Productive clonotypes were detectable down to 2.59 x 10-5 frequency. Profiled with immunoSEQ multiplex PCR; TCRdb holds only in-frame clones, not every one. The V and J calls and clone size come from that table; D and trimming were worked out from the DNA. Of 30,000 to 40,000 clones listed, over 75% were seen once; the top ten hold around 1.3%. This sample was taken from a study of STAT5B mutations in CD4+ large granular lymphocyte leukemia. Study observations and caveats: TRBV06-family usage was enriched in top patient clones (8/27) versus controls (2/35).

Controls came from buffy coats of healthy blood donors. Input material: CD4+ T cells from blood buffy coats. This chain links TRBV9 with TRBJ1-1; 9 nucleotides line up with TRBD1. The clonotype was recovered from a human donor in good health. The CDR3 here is CASSVAGQGDKTEAFF. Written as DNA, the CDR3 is TGTGCCAGCAGCGTTGCGGGACAGGGCGATAAAACTGAAGCTTTCTTT.